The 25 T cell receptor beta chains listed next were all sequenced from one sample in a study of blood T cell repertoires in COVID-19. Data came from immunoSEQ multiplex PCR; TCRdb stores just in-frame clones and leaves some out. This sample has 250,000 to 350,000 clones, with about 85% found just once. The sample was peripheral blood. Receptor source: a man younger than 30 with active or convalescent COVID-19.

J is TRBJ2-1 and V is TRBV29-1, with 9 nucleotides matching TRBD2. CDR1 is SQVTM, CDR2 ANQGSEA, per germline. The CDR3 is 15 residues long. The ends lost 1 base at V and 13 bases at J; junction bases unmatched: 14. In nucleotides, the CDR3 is TGCAGCGTTGAAGGGGCAGCTAGCGGGAATCCAATTCAGTTCTTC. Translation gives CSVEGAASGNPIQFF.

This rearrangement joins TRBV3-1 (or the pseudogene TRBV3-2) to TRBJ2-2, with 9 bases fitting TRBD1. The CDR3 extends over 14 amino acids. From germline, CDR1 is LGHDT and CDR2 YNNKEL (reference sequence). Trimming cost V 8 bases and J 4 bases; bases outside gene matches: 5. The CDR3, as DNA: TGTGCCAGCCGGGACAGGGTTTCCACCGGGGAGCTGTTTTTT. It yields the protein CASRDRVSTGELFF.

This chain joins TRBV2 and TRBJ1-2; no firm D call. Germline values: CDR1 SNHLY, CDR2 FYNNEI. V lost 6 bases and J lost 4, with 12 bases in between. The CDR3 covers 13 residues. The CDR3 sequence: CASSSVWSYGYTF. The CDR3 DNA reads TGTGCCAGCAGCTCGGTATGGAGCTATGGCTACACCTTC.

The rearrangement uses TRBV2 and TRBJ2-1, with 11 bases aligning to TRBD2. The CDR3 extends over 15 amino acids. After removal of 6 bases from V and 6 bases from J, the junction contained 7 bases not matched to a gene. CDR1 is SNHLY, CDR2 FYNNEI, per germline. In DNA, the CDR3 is TGTGCCAGCAGCGAACTAGCGGGAGCGGGCAATGAGCAGTTCTTC. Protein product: CASSELAGAGNEQFF.

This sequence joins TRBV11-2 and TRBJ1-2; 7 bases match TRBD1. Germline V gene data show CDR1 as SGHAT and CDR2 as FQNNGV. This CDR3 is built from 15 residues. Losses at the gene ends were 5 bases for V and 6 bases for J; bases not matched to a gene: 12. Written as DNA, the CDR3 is TGTGCCAGCAGCGGAGAAGACAGGGCTCAGGATGGCTACACCTTC. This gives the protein CASSGEDRAQDGYTF.

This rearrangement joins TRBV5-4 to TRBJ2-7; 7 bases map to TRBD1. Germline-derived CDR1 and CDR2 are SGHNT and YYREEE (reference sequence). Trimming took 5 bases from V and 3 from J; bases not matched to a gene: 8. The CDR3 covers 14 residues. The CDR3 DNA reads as TGTGCCAGCAGTTACGCCGGGACAGTCTACGAGCAGTACTTC. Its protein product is CASSYAGTVYEQYF.

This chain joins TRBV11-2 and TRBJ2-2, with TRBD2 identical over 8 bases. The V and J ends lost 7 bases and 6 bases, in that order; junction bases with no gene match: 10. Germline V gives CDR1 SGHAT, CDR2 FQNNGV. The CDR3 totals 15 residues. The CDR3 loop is CASNRGLGYSGELFF. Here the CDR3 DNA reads TGTGCCAGCAATCGGGGACTAGGGTATTCCGGGGAGCTGTTTTTT.

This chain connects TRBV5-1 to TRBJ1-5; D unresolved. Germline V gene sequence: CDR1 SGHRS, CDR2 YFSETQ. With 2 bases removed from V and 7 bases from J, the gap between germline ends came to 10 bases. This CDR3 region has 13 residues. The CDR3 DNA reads TGCGCCAGCAGCTTAGGGAGTGGACAGCCCCAGCATTTT. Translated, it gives CASSLGSGQPQHF.

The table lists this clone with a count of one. The CDR3 region has the DNA TGTGCCAGCAGAGAGATCCCCGGGGTAACTGAAGCTTTCTTT. Translation: CASREIPGVTEAFF. The chain employs TRBV6-5 and TRBJ1-1; D is unresolved. V was trimmed by 6 bases and J by 5 bases, leaving 16 bases between them. The V gene's germline CDR1 is MNHEY and CDR2 SVGAGI. This CDR3 is 14 amino acids long.

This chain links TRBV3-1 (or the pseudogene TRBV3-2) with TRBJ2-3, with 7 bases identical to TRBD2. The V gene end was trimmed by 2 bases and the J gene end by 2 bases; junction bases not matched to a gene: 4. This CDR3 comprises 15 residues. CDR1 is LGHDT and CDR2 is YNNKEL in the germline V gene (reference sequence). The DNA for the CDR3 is TGTGCCAGCAGCCAATGGGGACTAACCACAGATACGCAGTATTTT. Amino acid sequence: CASSQWGLTTDTQYF.

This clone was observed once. The CDR3 nucleotides are TGTGCCAGCAGTTTCGGGACAGGGGGGGAGACCCAGTACTTC. It is translated as CASSFGTGGETQYF. This chain connects TRBV27 to TRBJ2-5; the match to TRBD1 covers 11 bases. Germline V gene data show CDR1 as MNHEY and CDR2 as SMNVEV (reference sequence). The CDR3 spans 14 residues. J gave up 5 bases and V 3 bases, and 2 bases lay outside the gene matches.

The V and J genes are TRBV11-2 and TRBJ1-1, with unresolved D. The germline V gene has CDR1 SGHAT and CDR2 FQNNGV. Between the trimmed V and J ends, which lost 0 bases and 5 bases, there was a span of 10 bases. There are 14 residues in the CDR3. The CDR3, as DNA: TGTGCCAGCAGCTTAGATGTAGGGAGAACTGAAGCTTTCTTT. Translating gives CASSLDVGRTEAFF.

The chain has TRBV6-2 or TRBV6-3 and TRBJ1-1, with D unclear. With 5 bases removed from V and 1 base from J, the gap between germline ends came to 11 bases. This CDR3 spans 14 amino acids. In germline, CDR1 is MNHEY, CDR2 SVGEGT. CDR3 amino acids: CASSQQNRNTEAFF. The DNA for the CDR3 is TGTGCCAGCAGTCAACAAAACAGGAACACTGAAGCTTTCTTT.

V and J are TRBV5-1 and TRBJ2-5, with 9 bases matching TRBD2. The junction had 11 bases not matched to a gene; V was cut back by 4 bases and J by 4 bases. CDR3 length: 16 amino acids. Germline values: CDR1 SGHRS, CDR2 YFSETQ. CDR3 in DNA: TGCGCCAGCAGCATCGGACTAGCGCACGATTCAGAGACCCAGTACTTC. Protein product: CASSIGLAHDSETQYF.

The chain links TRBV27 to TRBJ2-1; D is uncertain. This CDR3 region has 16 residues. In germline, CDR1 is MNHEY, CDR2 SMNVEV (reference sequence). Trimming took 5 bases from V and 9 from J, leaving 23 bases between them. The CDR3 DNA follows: TGTGCCAGCAGTCAATTAGTAGAATACGGTTCGGGTGAGCAGTTCTTC. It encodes CASSQLVEYGSGEQFF.

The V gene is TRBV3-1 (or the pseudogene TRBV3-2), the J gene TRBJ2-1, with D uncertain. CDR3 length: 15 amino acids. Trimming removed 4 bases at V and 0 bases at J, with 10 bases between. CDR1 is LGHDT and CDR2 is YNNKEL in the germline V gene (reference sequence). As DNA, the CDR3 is TGTGCCAGCAGCCTCGGTGTCCGCTCCTACAATGAGCAGTTCTTC. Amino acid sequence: CASSLGVRSYNEQFF.

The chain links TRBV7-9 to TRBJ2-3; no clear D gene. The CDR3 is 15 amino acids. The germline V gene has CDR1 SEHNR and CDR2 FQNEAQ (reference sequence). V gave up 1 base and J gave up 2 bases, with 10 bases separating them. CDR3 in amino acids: CASSLVDTDTDTQYF. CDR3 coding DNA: TGTGCCAGCAGCTTAGTTGACACCGACACAGATACGCAGTATTTT.

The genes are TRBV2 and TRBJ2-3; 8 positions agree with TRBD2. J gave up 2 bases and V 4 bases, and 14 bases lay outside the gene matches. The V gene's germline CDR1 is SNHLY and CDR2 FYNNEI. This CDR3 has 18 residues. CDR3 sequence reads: CASSVGAGGTLNTDTQYF. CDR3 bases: TGTGCCAGCAGTGTAGGCGCGGGGGGCACTCTAAACACAGATACGCAGTATTTT.

The CDR3, as DNA: TGTGCCAGCAGCGCCTCGGGACAGGGGGGTCGGGAGCAGTACTTC. Translated, it gives CASSASGQGGREQYF. The chain links TRBV7-9 to TRBJ2-7, with 11 bases identical to TRBD1. Germline trimming cut 5 bases from V and 7 bases from J; bases unmatched to any gene: 10. The CDR3 totals 15 residues. Germline V CDR1 and CDR2: SEHNR, FQNEAQ (reference sequence).

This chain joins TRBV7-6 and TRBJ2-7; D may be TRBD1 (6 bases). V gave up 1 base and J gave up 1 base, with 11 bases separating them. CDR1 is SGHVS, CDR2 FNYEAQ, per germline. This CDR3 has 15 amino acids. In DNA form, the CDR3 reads TGTGCCAGCAGCTTAGGGGGGACATTTTCCTACGAGCAGTACTTC. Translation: CASSLGGTFSYEQYF.

CDR3 DNA sequence: TGTGCCAGCAGTGAGGGGACAGGGCGGAATTCACCCCTCCACTTT. The encoded protein is CASSEGTGRNSPLHF. The chain joins TRBV2 to TRBJ1-6; 9 bases fit TRBD1. There are 15 residues in the CDR3. Germline loops: CDR1 SNHLY, CDR2 FYNNEI. Trimming at V came to 3 bases and at J to 7 bases, leaving 4 bases not matched to a gene.

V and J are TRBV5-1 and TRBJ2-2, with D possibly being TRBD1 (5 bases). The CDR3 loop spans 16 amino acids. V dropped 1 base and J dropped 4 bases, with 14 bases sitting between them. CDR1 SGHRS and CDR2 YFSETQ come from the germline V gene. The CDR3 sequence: CASSLRWGLGTGELFF. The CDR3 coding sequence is TGCGCCAGCAGCTTGAGGTGGGGCCTGGGCACCGGGGAGCTGTTTTTT.

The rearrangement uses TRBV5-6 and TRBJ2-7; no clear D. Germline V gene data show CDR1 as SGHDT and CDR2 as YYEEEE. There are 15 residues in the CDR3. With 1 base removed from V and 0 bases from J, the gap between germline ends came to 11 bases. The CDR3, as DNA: TGTGCCAGCAGCTTGCCGGCTAGTATCTCCTACGAGCAGTACTTC. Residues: CASSLPASISYEQYF.

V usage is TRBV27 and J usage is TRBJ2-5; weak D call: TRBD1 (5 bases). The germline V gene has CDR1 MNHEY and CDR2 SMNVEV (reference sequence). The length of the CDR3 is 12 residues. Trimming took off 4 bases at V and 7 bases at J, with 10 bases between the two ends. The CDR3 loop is CASSSPGRTQYF. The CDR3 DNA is TGTGCCAGCAGTTCTCCAGGGCGGACCCAGTACTTC.

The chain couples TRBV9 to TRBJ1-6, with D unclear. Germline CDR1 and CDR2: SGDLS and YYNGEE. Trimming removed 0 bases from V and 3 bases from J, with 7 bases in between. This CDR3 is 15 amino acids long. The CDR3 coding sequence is TGTGCCAGCAGCGTAGTCCAGGACTATAATTCACCCCTCCACTTT. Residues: CASSVVQDYNSPLHF. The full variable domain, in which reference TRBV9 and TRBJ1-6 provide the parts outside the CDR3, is DSGVTQTPKHLITATGQRVTLRCSPRSGDLSVYWYQQSLDQGLQFLIQYYNGEERAKGNILERFSAQQFPDLHSELNLSSLELGDSALYFCASSVVQDYNSPLHFGNGTRLTVT.